The 11 T cell receptor beta chains presented below share a single source sample, sequenced in a study of blood T cell repertoires in COVID-19. The assay was immunoSEQ multiplex PCR, and TCRdb's table has in-frame clones only and misses some. The table has about 180,000 clones, about 89% seen once. The sequencing sample was made of peripheral blood. These receptors came from a man aged 18-30 years who had recovered from COVID-19.

Here the CDR3 DNA reads TGCAGTGCTAGCCTTATCAATGAGCAGTTCTTC. Amino acid sequence: CSASLINEQFF. The V gene is TRBV20-1, the J gene TRBJ2-1; D unresolved. Trimming took off 3 bases at V and 6 bases at J, with 6 bases between the two ends. The CDR3 contains 11 residues. Germline V CDR1 and CDR2: DFQATT, SNEGSKA (reference sequence).

The chain carries TRBV7-2 and TRBJ2-7; 10 nucleotides align to TRBD1. Trimming took 2 bases from V and 3 from J; bases not matched to a gene: 4. CDR3 length: 15 amino acids. CDR1 is SGHTA, CDR2 FQGNSA, per germline. Here the CDR3 DNA reads TGTGCCAGCAGCTTACGACAGGGGGCGGTCTACGAGCAGTACTTC. It translates to CASSLRQGAVYEQYF.

The chain joins TRBV24-1 to TRBJ2-3; 14 bases map to TRBD2. Germline-derived CDR1 and CDR2 are KGHDR and SFDVKD. V was clipped by 2 bases and J by 4 bases; unmatched bases: 4. This CDR3 comprises 17 residues. The CDR3: CATSDWGLAGVADTQYF. For the CDR3, the DNA is TGTGCCACCAGTGATTGGGGACTAGCGGGAGTAGCAGATACGCAGTATTTT.

The CDR3 nucleotides are TGCGCCAGCAGCCATATTCCCCGGACTAGCGGGGCCGGAACCGGGGAGCTGTTTTTT. Translating it yields CASSHIPRTSGAGTGELFF. This chain links TRBV4-3 with TRBJ2-2; TRBD2 matches 12 bases. The CDR3 has 19 amino acids. Trimming removed 3 bases from V and 5 bases from J; junction bases left unmatched: 13. Germline-derived CDR1 and CDR2 are LGHNA and YSLEER.

The V call is TRBV18, the J call TRBJ1-1; the match to TRBD1 covers 7 bases. The CDR3 contains 17 residues. CDR1 KGHSH and CDR2 LQKENI come from the germline V gene. Unmatched junction bases numbered 11, after V lost 4 bases and J lost 0 bases. DNA for the CDR3: TGTGCCAGCTCACAGACAGGGATTTCCGCGATGAACACTGAAGCTTTCTTT. It yields the protein CASSQTGISAMNTEAFF.

The V call is TRBV30, the J call TRBJ2-7; 10 positions match TRBD2. Germline lookup yields CDR1 GTSNPN and CDR2 SVGIG (reference sequence). The CDR3 loop spans 15 amino acids. After removal of 3 bases from V and 1 base from J, the junction contained 6 bases not matched to a gene. The CDR3: CAWRSSGSGSYEQYF. The CDR3 DNA reads TGTGCCTGGAGATCTAGCGGGAGTGGGTCCTACGAGCAGTACTTC.

The chain employs TRBV10-3 and TRBJ2-2; 7 positions match TRBD2. V was clipped by 10 bases and J by 4 bases; unmatched bases: 6. The CDR3 extends over 13 amino acids. The germline V gene has CDR1 ENHRY and CDR2 SYGVKD. DNA of the CDR3: TGTGCCACCGGGGGGATGGGCACCGGGGAGCTGTTTTTT. Its protein is CATGGMGTGELFF.

The chain joins TRBV5-1 to TRBJ2-7; maybe TRBD1 (6 bases). CDR3 length equals 13 residues. With 10 bases removed from V and 4 bases from J, the gap between germline ends came to 18 bases. Germline CDR1 and CDR2: SGHRS and YFSETQ. The DNA of the CDR3 is TGCGCCTCCGCGGACAGAATTGGGTACGAGCAGTACTTC. Residues: CASADRIGYEQYF.

The chain is built from TRBV28 and TRBJ2-4, with D tentatively TRBD2 (7 bases). Germline V CDR1 and CDR2: MDHEN, SYDVKM. This CDR3 region has 16 residues. Trimming took off 8 bases at V and 4 bases at J, with 21 bases between the two ends. In DNA, the CDR3 is TGTGCCAGCGTTGGGGAGGGGGGAGGATCAAAAAACATTCAGTACTTC. Amino acids: CASVGEGGGSKNIQYF. The full variable domain, with the rest looked up from reference TRBV28 and TRBJ2-4, is DVKVTQSSRYLVKRTGEKVFLECVQDMDHENMFWYRQDPGLGLRLIYFSYDVKMKEKGDIPEGYSVSREKKERFSLILESASTNQTSMYLCASVGEGGGSKNIQYFGAGTRLSVL.

The chain carries TRBV13 and TRBJ2-3; D is uncertain. V lost 0 bases and J lost 4, with 5 bases in between. CDR1 and CDR2 from the germline V gene are PRHDT and FYEKMQ (reference sequence). This CDR3 spans 13 amino acids. The DNA for the CDR3 is TGTGCCAGCAGCTTAGGTACAGCAGATACGCAGTATTTT. It translates to CASSLGTADTQYF.

This clone came up a few times. V usage is TRBV29-1 and J usage is TRBJ2-7; TRBD2 might be the D (6 bases). V was pared by 1 base and J by 6 bases, with 7 bases between. CDR1 is SQVTM, CDR2 ANQGSEA, per germline. The CDR3 extends over 11 amino acids. DNA of the CDR3: TGCAGCGTTGAAGGGGGAGGCGAGCAGTACTTC. Amino acid sequence: CSVEGGGEQYF.